A selection of T cell receptor beta chains follows, all from one sample in a study of blood T cell repertoires in COVID-19. Here immunoSEQ multiplex PCR was the method, and the copy in TCRdb shows in-frame clones only, minus some. The data contain roughly 38,000 clones, 80% to 95% of them singletons. Specimen: peripheral blood. Receptor source: a man in his fifties with active COVID-19. Each CDR3 is given with its conserved first and last residue. A D gene is named only where the DNA matches it firmly. Expanded clones get a size class; other rows say once, few or many, or leave the size out.

J: TRBJ1-2
D: TRBD1
size: .
V: TRBV5-6
DNA: TGTGCCAGCGGGCGGGACAGGGGCTACTATGGCTACACCTTC
CDR3: CASGRDRGYYGYTF

J: TRBJ2-1
D: TRBD2
size: .
V: TRBV5-1
DNA: TGCGTCTCCGAGCCGGGACTACGGGGGGATGAGCAGTTCTTC
CDR3: CVSEPGLRGDEQFF

J: TRBJ2-3
D: TRBD1
size: .
V: TRBV27
DNA: TGTGCCAGCAGCCTCGACAGGGGGGATACGCAGTATTTT
CDR3: CASSLDRGDTQYF

J: TRBJ1-1
D: .
size: .
V: TRBV3-1/TRBV3-2
DNA: TGTGCCAGCAGCCAAGGGCAGAACACTGAAGCTTTCTTT
CDR3: CASSQGQNTEAFF

J: TRBJ2-2
D: TRBD1
size: .
V: TRBV7-9
DNA: TGTGCCAGCAGCCGACAGGGGGCCGCCGGGGAGCTGTTTTTT
CDR3: CASSRQGAAGELFF

J: TRBJ2-3
D: TRBD1
size: .
V: TRBV30
DNA: TGTGCCTGGGACCCAACAGGGGGTCAAGGGGATACGCAGTATTTT
CDR3: CAWDPTGGQGDTQYF

J: TRBJ1-5
D: TRBD1
size: .
V: TRBV12-5
DNA: TGTGCTAGTGGTTTGGTAATCTCGGGACAGCTAGACGGGAATCAGCCCCAGCATTTT
CDR3: CASGLVISGQLDGNQPQHF

J: TRBJ2-3
D: .
size: .
V: TRBV7-6
DNA: TGTGCCAGCAGCTCTCAAACAGGGAGTTCAGATACGCAGTATTTT
CDR3: CASSSQTGSSDTQYF

J: TRBJ2-1
D: .
size: .
V: TRBV5-1
DNA: TGCGCCAGCAGCTGGGCAGGAGGTGAGCAGTTCTTC
CDR3: CASSWAGGEQFF

J: TRBJ2-2
D: .
size: .
V: TRBV3-1/TRBV3-2
DNA: TGTGCCAGCAGCAAAGGGGGGGGCACCGGGGAGCTGTTTTTT
CDR3: CASSKGGGTGELFF

J: TRBJ2-7
D: .
size: .
V: TRBV10-3
DNA: TGTGCCATCAGTGGAACAGGGAGTGAGGGTTACGAGCAGTACTTC
CDR3: CAISGTGSEGYEQYF

J: TRBJ2-3
D: TRBD2
size: once
V: TRBV7-9
DNA: TGTGCCAGCAGCCCCGGACTAGCGGGAGGGGGAGATACGCAGTATTTT
CDR3: CASSPGLAGGGDTQYF

J: TRBJ2-7
D: TRBD2
size: .
V: TRBV10-1
DNA: TGCGCCAGCAGGACTAGCGGGAGGGCCCACGAGCAGTACTTC
CDR3: CASRTSGRAHEQYF

J: TRBJ1-2
D: TRBD1
size: .
V: TRBV6-6
DNA: TGTGCCAGCAGTTACCCTTACGGACAGGGCGGCTATGGCTACACCTTC
CDR3: CASSYPYGQGGYGYTF

J: TRBJ1-2
D: .
size: .
V: TRBV29-1
DNA: TGCAGCGTTGAAAGGCAGGATGCAGGCTATGGCTACACCTTC
CDR3: CSVERQDAGYGYTF

J: TRBJ2-2
D: .
size: .
V: TRBV10-2
DNA: TGCGCCAGCAGGTACATCGCGAACACCGGGGAGCTGTTTTTT
CDR3: CASRYIANTGELFF

J: TRBJ1-5
D: .
size: .
V: TRBV2
DNA: TGTGCCAGCAGGACGGACTCCTCTCAGCCCCAGCATTTT
CDR3: CASRTDSSQPQHF

J: TRBJ2-7
D: TRBD1
size: .
V: TRBV18
DNA: TGTGCCAGCTCACCGGGACAGGGGTTCGCCTACGAGCAGTACTTC
CDR3: CASSPGQGFAYEQYF

J: TRBJ2-3
D: TRBD2
size: .
V: TRBV6-2/TRBV6-3
DNA: TGTGCCAGCAGTCTAGGGACTAGCGGGCCAGATACGCAGTATTTT
CDR3: CASSLGTSGPDTQYF

J: TRBJ2-5
D: .
size: .
V: TRBV7-2
DNA: TGTGCCAGCAGCTTATTTCGGGGTGAGACCCAGTACTTC
CDR3: CASSLFRGETQYF

J: TRBJ2-1
D: .
size: .
V: TRBV5-6
DNA: TGTGCCAGCAGCTTGGCCGTTAGACAGCACAATGAGCAGTTCTTC
CDR3: CASSLAVRQHNEQFF

J: TRBJ2-1
D: TRBD2
size: .
V: TRBV5-6
DNA: TGTGCCAGCAGCTTGGGTTTTTCGAGGACTAGCTCCTACAATGAGCAGTTCTTC
CDR3: CASSLGFSRTSSYNEQFF

J: TRBJ2-1
D: TRBD2
size: .
V: TRBV9
DNA: TGTGCCAGCAGCATGGGACTAGGAAACAATGAGCAGTTCTTC
CDR3: CASSMGLGNNEQFF

J: TRBJ1-6
D: TRBD1
size: few
V: TRBV5-4
DNA: TGTGCCAGCAGCCCTCGGGGCAGGGGGCCAATATTGGATTCACCCCTCCACTTT
CDR3: CASSPRGRGPILDSPLHF

J: TRBJ2-5
D: .
size: .
V: TRBV29-1
DNA: TGCAGCGCCGACCGAGGGGAGACCCAGTACTTC
CDR3: CSADRGETQYF

J: TRBJ2-7
D: .
size: .
V: TRBV20-1
DNA: TGCAGTGCTAGAGATCCCCCGGAGCAGTACTTC
CDR3: CSARDPPEQYF

J: TRBJ2-1
D: .
size: .
V: TRBV9
DNA: TGTGCCAGCAGCGTAGAGCCCGGCAATGAGCAGTTCTTC
CDR3: CASSVEPGNEQFF

J: TRBJ2-3
D: .
size: .
V: TRBV12-5
DNA: TGTGCTAGTGGAGGCGTGAGGGGGGAGGGGATATCTAGCACAGATACGCAGTATTTT
CDR3: CASGGVRGEGISSTDTQYF

J: TRBJ1-1
D: .
size: .
V: TRBV5-1
DNA: TGCGCCAGCAGCTATCAAAGGACAAACACTGAAGCTTTCTTT
CDR3: CASSYQRTNTEAFF

J: TRBJ2-7
D: .
size: .
V: TRBV19
DNA: TGTGCCAGTAGTAATGGACGGGACAACTCCTACGAGCAGTACTTC
CDR3: CASSNGRDNSYEQYF

J: TRBJ2-1
D: .
size: .
V: TRBV30
DNA: TGTGCCTGGAACAAGGGTGTGACAGGCTACAATGAGCAGTTCTTC
CDR3: CAWNKGVTGYNEQFF

J: TRBJ2-3
D: .
size: .
V: TRBV6-1
DNA: TGTGCCAGCAGTGATTATAGAGATACGCAGTATTTT
CDR3: CASSDYRDTQYF

J: TRBJ1-2
D: .
size: .
V: TRBV29-1
DNA: TGCAGCGCCATCATAGCAGATGGCTACACCTTC
CDR3: CSAIIADGYTF

J: TRBJ1-4
D: TRBD1
size: .
V: TRBV7-2
DNA: TGTGCCAGCAGCTTAGGACAGGGGTATCACGAAAAACTGTTTTTT
CDR3: CASSLGQGYHEKLFF

J: TRBJ2-5
D: TRBD2
size: .
V: TRBV5-1
DNA: TGCGCCAGCAGCCCCGGGGGGGCGGGAGAAGAGACCCAGTACTTC
CDR3: CASSPGGAGEETQYF

J: TRBJ1-6
D: TRBD1
size: few
V: TRBV7-9
DNA: TGTGCCAGCAGCCCCCAACCGGGACAGGGGGCAGATTCACCCCTCCACTTT
CDR3: CASSPQPGQGADSPLHF

J: TRBJ2-3
D: TRBD2
size: .
V: TRBV9
DNA: TGTGCCAGCAGCGTAGGGACTAGAACAGATACGCAGTATTTT
CDR3: CASSVGTRTDTQYF

J: TRBJ1-2
D: .
size: .
V: TRBV9
DNA: TGTGCCAGCAGAGGTGGGGGGTTCTATGGCTACACCTTC
CDR3: CASRGGGFYGYTF

J: TRBJ2-7
D: TRBD2
size: .
V: TRBV29-1
DNA: TGCAGCGTTTCGGGGGGGTACGAGCAGTACTTC
CDR3: CSVSGGYEQYF